The T cell receptor (beta chain) under discussion was sequenced for a study of T-cell memory formation after mild COVID-19. Study details: Largely, TCR clusters stayed within a single donor. General study points: Researchers found some responding clones in pre-infection memory, a sign that cross-reactive memory joined.

It was 5'RACE with constant-segment primers that produced the TCR alpha and TCR beta cDNA libraries, which carried sample barcodes and UMIs. TCRdb analysed the 5' RACE reads with MiXCR anew, one entry per CDR3 protein. The data contain around 420,000 distinct CDR3 sequences, roughly 26% of them singletons. This CDR3 has 13 residues. Germline CDR1 is DFQATT and CDR2 is SNEGSKA (reference sequence). The ends were cut back, 4 bases at V and 0 bases at J, with 8 bases in the middle. With regard to this clonotype: Antigen specificity is unknown.

This receptor was obtained from an adult woman who had mild COVID-19 (a few samples of this study predate the infection). Cell type and time point are not known. J is TRBJ2-3 and V is TRBV20-1; no clear D gene. The sequenced material came from PBMCs or a T cell subset sorted from them (not recorded which). In nucleotides, the CDR3 is TGCAGTGCTACGGGTGGGAGCACAGATACGCAGTATTTT. Its translation is CSATGGSTDTQYF.